This is a list of T cell receptor beta chains from one sample in a study of blood T cell repertoires in COVID-19. This table comes from immunoSEQ multiplex PCR, and its TCRdb copy is limited to in-frame clones, with some not included. The table includes about 88,000 clones, roughly 87% detected once. Sequenced material: peripheral blood. Receptors were obtained from a man younger than 35 with COVID-19, enrolled during active disease. Each CDR3 is given with its conserved first and last residue. The order of the fields is J gene, V gene, CDR3 protein.

j_gene: TRBJ2-1
v_gene: TRBV6-5
CDR3aa: CASKKNGANEQFF

j_gene: TRBJ2-1
v_gene: TRBV6-5
CDR3aa: CASRRGTGGNEQFF

j_gene: TRBJ2-7
v_gene: TRBV27
CDR3aa: CASSFMRTGDYEQYF

j_gene: TRBJ1-1
v_gene: TRBV7-9
CDR3aa: CASSRNRDSGADTEAFF

j_gene: TRBJ2-7
v_gene: TRBV6-5
CDR3aa: CASSRGLREQYF

j_gene: TRBJ2-7
v_gene: TRBV20-1
CDR3aa: CSALLLSEQYF

j_gene: TRBJ1-1
v_gene: TRBV5-4
CDR3aa: CASSFKTLDTEAFF

j_gene: TRBJ1-5
v_gene: TRBV6-2/TRBV6-3
CDR3aa: CASSTQGARGNQPQHF

j_gene: TRBJ1-2
v_gene: TRBV7-9
CDR3aa: CASSPGGGTF

j_gene: TRBJ2-1
v_gene: TRBV18
CDR3aa: CASSLGLAGGSSYNEQFF

j_gene: TRBJ1-6
v_gene: TRBV5-6
CDR3aa: CASSLVTGGKSYNSPLHF

j_gene: TRBJ2-7
v_gene: TRBV27
CDR3aa: CASSFGYEQYF

j_gene: TRBJ2-1
v_gene: TRBV6-4
CDR3aa: CASKDSGSASNEQFF

j_gene: TRBJ2-7
v_gene: TRBV15
CDR3aa: CATTLGPLYEQYF

j_gene: TRBJ2-2
v_gene: TRBV7-9
CDR3aa: CASSIGQGTGELFF